This T cell receptor beta chain was sequenced in a study of blood T cell repertoires in COVID-19. Looking at the study overall: The United States, Italy and Spain provided the acute and convalescent COVID-19 samples. T cells, B-cell-depleted T cells, or PBMCs provided the cDNA or gDNA that served as material.

V shed 4 bases, J shed 6 bases, and the junction held 4 bases outside the gene matches. CDR1 and CDR2 (germline): LNHDA, SQIVND (reference sequence). CDR3 length equals 13 residues. In the authors' methods: Estimated nucleated cell counts came from reference gene primer amplification. Using immunoSEQ multiplex PCR, the repertoire was profiled, and TCRdb retains in-frame clones only, with some absent. Clone size and V and J calls were adopted from that table, with D and trimming inferred from the DNA. Among fewer than 300,000 clones listed, less than 90% were seen once. Sequences were obtained from peripheral blood. The chain carries TRBV19 and TRBJ2-7; 9 bases fit TRBD1. The clonotype comes from a man aged 55-75 years who had recovered from COVID-19. The CDR3: CASSKDRGTEQYF. The DNA for the CDR3 is TGTGCCAGTAGTAAGGACAGGGGAACCGAGCAGTACTTC.